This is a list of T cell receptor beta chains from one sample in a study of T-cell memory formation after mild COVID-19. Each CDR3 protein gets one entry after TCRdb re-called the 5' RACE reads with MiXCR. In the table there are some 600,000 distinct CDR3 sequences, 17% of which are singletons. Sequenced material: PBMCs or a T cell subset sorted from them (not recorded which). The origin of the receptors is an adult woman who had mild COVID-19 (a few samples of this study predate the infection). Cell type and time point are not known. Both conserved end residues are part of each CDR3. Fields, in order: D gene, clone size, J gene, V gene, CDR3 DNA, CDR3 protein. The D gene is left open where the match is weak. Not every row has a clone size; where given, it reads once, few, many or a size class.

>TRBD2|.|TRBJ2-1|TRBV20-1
TGCAGTGCTAGAGATAGGGTCCGGACTAGCGAGTTCTTC
CSARDRVRTSEFF
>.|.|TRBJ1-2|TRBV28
TGTGCCAGCAGTTACCAGGGGTATGGCTACACCTTC
CASSYQGYGYTF
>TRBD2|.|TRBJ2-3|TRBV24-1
TGTGCCACCAGTGATAGTAGCGGGGGCCCAAGCACAGATACGCAGTATTTT
CATSDSSGGPSTDTQYF
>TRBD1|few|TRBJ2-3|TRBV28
TGTGCCAGCAGACCCAGGGGGCATTTGACAGATACGCAGTATTTT
CASRPRGHLTDTQYF
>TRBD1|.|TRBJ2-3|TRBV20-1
TGCAGTGCCCTTGGACAGGGTAAAATAGATACGCAGTATTTT
CSALGQGKIDTQYF
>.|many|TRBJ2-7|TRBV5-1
TGTGCCAGCAGTTTAGACACCAGCTACGAGCAGTACTTC
CASSLDTSYEQYF
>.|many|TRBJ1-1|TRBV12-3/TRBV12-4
TGTGCCAGCAGTTGGTACTCCATGAACACTGAAGCTTTCTTT
CASSWYSMNTEAFF
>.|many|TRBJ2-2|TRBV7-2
TGTGCCAGCAGCTTAATAAGTCAGGGTAGCGGGGAGCTGTTTTTT
CASSLISQGSGELFF
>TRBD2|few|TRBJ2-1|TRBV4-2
TGTGCCAGCAGCCATTTCCTCCTAGCGGGAGGCACTGAGCAGTTCTTC
CASSHFLLAGGTEQFF
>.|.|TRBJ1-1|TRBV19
TGTGCCAGTAGTATTCTCGGCAGCGACACTGAAGCTTTCTTT
CASSILGSDTEAFF
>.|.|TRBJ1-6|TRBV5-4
TGTGCCAGCAGCTTGCTACAATCTCGGGAGTCACCCCTCCACTTT
CASSLLQSRESPLHF
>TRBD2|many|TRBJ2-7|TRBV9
TGTGCCAGCAGCACCGACGCGGGGGGTTACTACGAGCAGTACTTC
CASSTDAGGYYEQYF
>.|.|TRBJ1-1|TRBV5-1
TGCGCCAGCAGCTTGTTTTGGGGTGAGGGCACTGAAGCTTTCTTT
CASSLFWGEGTEAFF
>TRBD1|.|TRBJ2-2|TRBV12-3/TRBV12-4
TGTGCCAGCAGTTTGGGTGGGACAGGGGGCACCGGGGAGCTGTTTTTT
CASSLGGTGGTGELFF
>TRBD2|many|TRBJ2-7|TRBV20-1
TGCAGTGCTGGTACTAGCGGGAGGTCCTACGAGCAGTACTTC
CSAGTSGRSYEQYF
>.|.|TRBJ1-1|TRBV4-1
TGCGCCAGCAGCCATAGACGTAGGCTGAACACTGAAGCTTTCTTT
CASSHRRRLNTEAFF
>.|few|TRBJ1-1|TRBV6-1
TGTGCCAGCAGTGAATCCTTCAGGACAGAAGCTTTCTTT
CASSESFRTEAFF
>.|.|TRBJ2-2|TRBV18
TGTGCCAGCTCACCATCTGCGTCTACGAACACCGGGGAGCTGTTTTTT
CASSPSASTNTGELFF
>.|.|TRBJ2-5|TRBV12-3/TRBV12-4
TGTGCCAGCAGTTACCTCTTGGAGACCCAGTACTTC
CASSYLLETQYF
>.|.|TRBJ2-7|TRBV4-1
TGCGCCAGCAGCCAGGCCGACCGAGGTCCCTACGAGCAGTACTTC
CASSQADRGPYEQYF
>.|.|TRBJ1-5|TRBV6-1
TGTGCCAGCAGTGAAGAGCGCAATCAGCCCCAGCATTTT
CASSEERNQPQHF
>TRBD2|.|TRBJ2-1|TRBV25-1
TGTGCCAGCAGCCCCCCAAGCGGGAGAGCTCCTGGGGGCTATGAGCAGTTCTTC
CASSPPSGRAPGGYEQFF
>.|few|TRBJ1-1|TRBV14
TGTGCCAGCAGCCAAGGTCTTCTCCAGCAAACTGAAGCTTTCTTT
CASSQGLLQQTEAFF
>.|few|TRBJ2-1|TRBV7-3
TGTGCCAGCAGCCCTAGAACAGGGAGATCTTCCAATGAGCAGTTCTTC
CASSPRTGRSSNEQFF